This entry lists 10 T cell receptor beta chains sequenced from one sample in a study of T cells after posttransplantation cyclophosphamide. Cyclophosphamide on days +3 and +4 followed busulfan-fludarabine conditioning and a marrow graft. The table came from immunoSEQ multiplex PCR; TCRdb's copy has only in-frame clones and leaves some out. Altogether 3,000 to 3,500 clones are present, roughly 85% being singletons, with the ten largest covering about 7%. The source material was PBMCs, sampled after allogeneic stem cell transplant with posttransplant cyclophosphamide. These receptors were taken from a female patient in her fifties who received an allogeneic stem cell transplant from an unrelated donor, was CMV-positive, and had acute and chronic GVHD. Some T cells may be supplied by the graft donor.

J is TRBJ1-6 and V is TRBV19; D perhaps matches TRBD1 (5 bases). CDR1 is LNHDA and CDR2 is SQIVND in the germline V gene (reference sequence). With 6 bases removed from V and 5 bases from J, the gap between germline ends came to 8 bases. The CDR3 is made up of 13 amino acids. Here the CDR3 DNA reads TGTGCCAGTAGCAGGGATGATAATTCACCCCTCCACTTT. Protein product: CASSRDDNSPLHF.

This clone was counted once. J is TRBJ1-5 and V is TRBV28; 9 positions match TRBD1. CDR1 is MDHEN, CDR2 SYDVKM, per germline. V was clipped by 6 bases and J by 2 bases; unmatched bases: 8. The CDR3 spans 16 residues. CDR3 protein: CASSGGTGKGNQPQHF. Written as DNA, the CDR3 is TGTGCCAGCAGCGGCGGGACAGGGAAGGGCAATCAGCCCCAGCATTTT.

This clone was seen only once. V gene TRBV19 combines with J gene TRBJ1-5; tentatively, D is TRBD1 (5 bases). The CDR3 is 16 amino acids. With 3 bases removed from V and 6 bases from J, the gap between germline ends came to 18 bases. The germline V gene has CDR1 LNHDA and CDR2 SQIVND (reference sequence). The DNA of the CDR3 is TGTGCCAGTAGTATTGAGCAGGGAAGGGCTGGTCAGCCCCAGCATTTT. It translates to CASSIEQGRAGQPQHF.

The V gene is TRBV28, the J gene TRBJ2-3; D gene ambiguous. Germline V gene data show CDR1 as MDHEN and CDR2 as SYDVKM. The CDR3 has 14 amino acids. The V gene lost 10 bases and the J gene lost 0 bases, with 14 bases spanning the gap. CDR3 protein: CATGGGPSTDTQYF. CDR3 sequence (DNA): TGTGCCACGGGTGGTGGTCCTAGCACAGATACGCAGTATTTT.

This clone has a handful of counts. The chain uses TRBV7-9 and TRBJ1-5, with TRBD1 matching 7 bases. CDR1 and CDR2 from the germline V gene are SEHNR and FQNEAQ (reference sequence). The ends lost 4 bases at V and 3 bases at J; junction bases unmatched: 6. This CDR3 has 15 amino acids. The CDR3 sequence is CASSSTTGTNQPQHF. CDR3 in DNA: TGTGCCAGCAGCTCAACGACAGGGACCAATCAGCCCCAGCATTTT.

This clone showed up just a few times. This chain uses TRBV4-3 with TRBJ2-2, with D tentatively TRBD2 (5 bases). Germline V gene sequence: CDR1 LGHNA, CDR2 YSLEER. The CDR3 consists of 18 residues. The germline V and J ends were trimmed by 2 bases and 0 bases, with 16 bases remaining between them. This CDR3 reads CASSQSLPRVSNTGELFF. The CDR3 coding sequence is TGCGCCAGCAGCCAAAGTTTACCGAGGGTCTCGAACACCGGGGAGCTGTTTTTT.

This clone was seen more than once but under ten times. The chain employs TRBV19 and TRBJ1-4; D ambiguous. Trimming removed 6 bases from V and 10 bases from J, with 12 bases in between. The CDR3 has 12 amino acids. From germline, CDR1 is LNHDA and CDR2 SQIVND (reference sequence). CDR3 sequence: CASSNLRGKLFF. In nucleotides, the CDR3 is TGTGCCAGTAGCAACCTCCGGGGAAAACTGTTTTTT.

The chain joins TRBV5-1 to TRBJ2-5; possible D gene TRBD1, 6 bases. The ends were cut back, 6 bases at V and 5 bases at J, with 23 bases in the middle. There are 16 residues in the CDR3. Looked up from germline, CDR1 is SGHRS and CDR2 is YFSETQ. As DNA, the CDR3 is TGCGCCAGCAAAGGGGACCCGGGACACCCTGGGGAGACCCAGTACTTC. Its protein is CASKGDPGHPGETQYF.

For this clone: Different DNA sequences within this sample yield the same CDR3. The chain has TRBV9 and TRBJ2-3; 10 nucleotides match TRBD2. This CDR3 is built from 18 residues. From germline, CDR1 is SGDLS and CDR2 YYNGEE. After removal of 0 bases from V and 0 bases from J, the junction contained 7 bases not matched to a gene. DNA of the CDR3: TGTGCCAGCAGCGTAGAAGCCCCTAGCGGGGGTAGCACAGATACGCAGTATTTT. This translates into CASSVEAPSGGSTDTQYF.

As to this clone: This sample includes further DNA sequences coding for the same CDR3. V usage is TRBV7-2 and J usage is TRBJ2-7, with TRBD2 matching over 14 bases. Germline V lookup: CDR1 SGHTA, CDR2 FQGNSA. Trimming removed 3 bases from V and 6 bases from J; junction bases left unmatched: 4. The CDR3 runs to 15 residues. The CDR3: CASSLGLAGAREQYF. The CDR3 bases are TGTGCCAGCAGCTTGGGACTAGCGGGAGCTCGCGAGCAGTACTTC.